This T cell receptor (beta chain) was recorded in a study of response to subunit inactivated influenza vaccine. Study results and caveats: It was suggested by the authors that few new T cells are recruited by each seasonal influenza vaccination.

TCRdb recomputed calls from the RT-PCR reads with MiXCR, one row per CDR3 protein. The sample lists 550,000 to 800,000 distinct CDR3 sequences, around 14% occurring once. CDR3 length: 16 residues. V lost 0 bases to trimming and J lost 0 bases, with 12 bases between them. CDR1 is MNHEY, CDR2 SVGAGI, per germline. Concerning this clonotype itself: Its antigen is unknown.

The receptor's source is a middle-aged man who received an inactivated influenza vaccine. Sample: PBMCs from blood, taken 14 to 15 days before vaccination. V and J are TRBV6-5 and TRBJ2-7; D ambiguous. CDR3 amino acids: CASSYSLTSSSYEQYF. As DNA, the CDR3 is TGTGCCAGCAGTTACTCGCTTACTTCTAGCTCCTACGAGCAGTACTTC.